This T cell receptor beta chain was observed in a study of T cell repertoires in cytomegalovirus infection. The study, taken as a whole, reports: Carriers of CMV plus the relevant HLA were identified by cumulative public TCR beta family frequency.

Germline CDR1 and CDR2: MNHEY and SVGEGT. The CDR3 covers 14 residues. Trimming took 6 bases from V and 9 from J; bases not matched to a gene: 9. TCRdb re-called the reads with MiXCR, one entry per CDR3 protein. Of about 300,000 distinct CDR3 sequences in the sample, about 9.1% were seen once. In its sample, this clonotype was seen many times. Its antigen is as yet unknown. This receptor was identified in a human donor in good health (CMV status not recorded). Some clones in this sample may be carry-over from other donors' samples. Sequences were obtained from PBMCs. The chain combines TRBV6-2 or TRBV6-3 with TRBJ2-4, with TRBD1 identical over 9 bases. The DNA of the CDR3 is TGTGCCAGCAGGGATTCCGGGACAGGGAGCATTCAGTACTTC. This translates into CASRDSGTGSIQYF.